Presented here are 15 T cell receptor beta chains from one specimen sequenced in a study of blood T cell repertoires in COVID-19. TCRdb keeps only in-frame clones here, not all; method: immunoSEQ multiplex PCR. The sample consists of around 100,000 clones, less than 80% of them appearing once. The sequencing input was peripheral blood. Receptor source: a man between 65 and 85 years old with active or convalescent COVID-19.

The CDR3 spells CASSRDSNQPQHF. CDR3 bases: TGTGCCAGCAGTCGGGATAGCAATCAGCCCCAGCATTTT. The chain employs TRBV6-5 and TRBJ1-5, with D uncertain. Trimming shortened V by 5 bases and J by 0 bases, and 5 bases separated the two germline ends. This CDR3 contains 13 residues. Germline CDR1 MNHEY, CDR2 SVGAGI.

This clone was detected once. The CDR3 nucleotides are TGTGCCAGCAGCTACAGGGGAAATGAGCAGTTCTTC. Residues: CASSYRGNEQFF. The chain recombines TRBV13 with TRBJ2-1, with TRBD1 identical over 7 bases. V lost 4 bases and J lost 7; bases outside the gene matches: 1. The CDR3 sequence is 12 residues long. Germline V CDR1 and CDR2: PRHDT, FYEKMQ (reference sequence). The full variable domain, with the rest looked up from reference TRBV13 and TRBJ2-1, is AAGVIQSPRHLIKEKRETATLKCYPIPRHDTVYWYQQGPGQDPQFLISFYEKMQSDKGSIPDRFSAQQFSDYHSELNMSSLELGDSALYFCASSYRGNEQFFGPGTRLTVL.

The rearrangement uses TRBV2 and TRBJ1-2; no definite D call. The CDR3 runs 13 residues. Trimming pared 3 bases from V and 2 bases from J, leaving 7 bases between. Germline values: CDR1 SNHLY, CDR2 FYNNEI. The CDR3 DNA reads TGTGCCAGCAGTGATCCGGTAAACTATGGCTACACCTTC. Amino acid sequence: CASSDPVNYGYTF.

This clone appeared a few times. The rearrangement links TRBV9 to TRBJ2-1; TRBD2 is a possible D gene (5 bases). The CDR3 extends over 15 amino acids. V lost 0 bases, J lost 3 bases, and 10 bases lay in between. Germline V lookup: CDR1 SGDLS, CDR2 YYNGEE. The CDR3 spells CASSVGRGYYNEQFF. The CDR3 DNA reads as TGTGCCAGCAGCGTAGGGAGAGGGTACTACAATGAGCAGTTCTTC.

V is TRBV10-3 and J is TRBJ1-1, with a tentative D call TRBD1 (5 bases). In germline, CDR1 is ENHRY, CDR2 SYGVKD. The ends were cut back, 4 bases at V and 3 bases at J, with 12 bases in the middle. CDR3 length: 14 residues. The CDR3 spells CAISAMGQDTEAFF. The CDR3, as DNA: TGTGCCATCAGTGCAATGGGGCAAGACACTGAAGCTTTCTTT.

This sequence joins TRBV2 and TRBJ1-6; the D is unclear. V was trimmed by 4 bases and J by 6 bases, leaving 4 bases between them. There are 12 residues in the CDR3. Germline V lookup: CDR1 SNHLY, CDR2 FYNNEI. The CDR3 region has the DNA TGTGCCAGCAGTGGGCCTAATTCACCCCTCCACTTT. It translates to CASSGPNSPLHF.

The V call is TRBV5-1, the J call TRBJ1-5; 7 bases are shared with TRBD1. CDR1 and CDR2 from the germline V gene are SGHRS and YFSETQ. J lost 1 base, V lost 0 bases, and 4 bases had no gene match. The CDR3 has 16 amino acids. The CDR3 bases are TGCGCCAGCAGCTTGGCCCCGACAGGGAGCAATCAGCCCCAGCATTTT. Its translation is CASSLAPTGSNQPQHF.

The CDR3 here is CASSLSGDQPQHF. The CDR3 nucleotides read TGTGCCAGCAGCCTCTCGGGAGATCAGCCCCAGCATTTT. The gene calls are TRBV5-5 and TRBJ1-5; D is ambiguous. CDR1 and CDR2 from the germline V gene are SGHKS and YYEKEE (reference sequence). V was cut by 4 bases and J by 5 bases, with 10 bases left in between. The CDR3 contains 13 residues.

This clone was counted at least ten times. This sequence joins TRBV5-1 and TRBJ2-7; perhaps TRBD1 as D (5 bases). Between the trimmed V and J ends, which lost 0 bases and 5 bases, there was a span of 12 bases. The CDR3 has 14 residues. The germline V gene has CDR1 SGHRS and CDR2 YFSETQ. CDR3 amino acids: CASSLAQVGDEQYF. As DNA, the CDR3 is TGCGCCAGCAGCTTGGCACAGGTCGGTGACGAGCAGTACTTC. Full variable domain (remainder filled in from reference TRBV5-1 and TRBJ2-7): KAGVTQTPRYLIKTRGQQVTLSCSPISGHRSVSWYQQTPGQGLQFLFEYFSETQRNKGNFPGRFSGRQFSNSRSEMNVSTLELGDSALYLCASSLAQVGDEQYFGPGTRLTVT.

The chain is built from TRBV7-3 and TRBJ2-3; 8 positions match TRBD1. V trimming: 4 bases; J trimming: 0 bases; junction bases outside the gene matches: 6. The length of the CDR3 is 16 residues. CDR1 and CDR2 from the germline V gene are SGHTA and FQGTGA. The CDR3 loop reads CASSYSRDRSTDTQYF. The CDR3 coding sequence is TGTGCCAGCAGCTACTCCCGGGACAGGAGCACAGATACGCAGTATTTT.

This rearrangement joins TRBV7-3 to TRBJ2-1; 13 nucleotides line up with TRBD2. The V gene end was trimmed by 5 bases and the J gene end by 2 bases; junction bases not matched to a gene: 3. In germline, CDR1 is SGHTA, CDR2 FQGTGA. This CDR3 has 16 residues. In DNA, the CDR3 is TGTGCCAGCAGCCCAGGACTAGCGGGGGCCTACAATGAGCAGTTCTTC. It encodes CASSPGLAGAYNEQFF.

This clone was counted once. CDR3 DNA sequence: TGCGCCAGCAGCCTTGGGCAGGGGATCGATGAAAAACTGTTTTTT. As protein: CASSLGQGIDEKLFF. This rearrangement joins TRBV5-1 to TRBJ1-4; a possible D gene is TRBD1 (6 bases). The CDR3 runs 15 residues. CDR1 and CDR2 from the germline V gene are SGHRS and YFSETQ. Trimming left V 4 bases short and J 6 bases short, with 16 bases between.

The J gene is TRBJ2-7, the V gene TRBV27, with D possibly TRBD2 on 5 matching bases. The germline gives CDR1 MNHEY, CDR2 SMNVEV (reference sequence). The V end was cut by 2 bases, the J end by 6 bases, with 20 bases between. This CDR3 has 16 amino acids. The CDR3 bases are TGTGCCAGCAGTTTACTCTCTGGGCCTCGGGATGGCGAGCAGTACTTC. Protein product: CASSLLSGPRDGEQYF.

CDR3 amino acids: CAISGGTEETQYF. The DNA of the CDR3 is TGTGCCATCAGTGGAGGGACTGAAGAGACCCAGTACTTC. The V and J genes are TRBV10-3 and TRBJ2-5; D may be TRBD2 (6 bases). CDR1 is ENHRY, CDR2 SYGVKD, per germline. V lost 4 bases, J lost 3 bases, and 9 bases lay in between. This CDR3 has 13 amino acids.

This chain uses TRBV6-5 with TRBJ2-7; 13 nucleotides match TRBD2. Germline-derived CDR1 and CDR2 are MNHEY and SVGAGI. This CDR3 contains 16 residues. Trimming at V came to 0 bases and at J to 5 bases, leaving 4 bases not matched to a gene. The chain's CDR3 is CASSYSTGLAGHEQYF. The CDR3 DNA is TGTGCCAGCAGTTACTCCACGGGACTAGCGGGGCACGAGCAGTACTTC.